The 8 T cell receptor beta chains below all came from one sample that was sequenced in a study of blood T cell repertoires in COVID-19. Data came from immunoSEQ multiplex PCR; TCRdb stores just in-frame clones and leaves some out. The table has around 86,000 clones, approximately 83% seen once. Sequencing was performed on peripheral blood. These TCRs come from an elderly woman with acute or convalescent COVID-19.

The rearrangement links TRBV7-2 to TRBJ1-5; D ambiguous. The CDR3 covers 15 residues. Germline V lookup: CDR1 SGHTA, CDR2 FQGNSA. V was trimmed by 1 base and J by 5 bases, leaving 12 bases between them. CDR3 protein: CASSLEEGKYQPQHF. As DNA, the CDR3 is TGTGCCAGCAGCTTAGAGGAGGGAAAATATCAGCCCCAGCATTTT.

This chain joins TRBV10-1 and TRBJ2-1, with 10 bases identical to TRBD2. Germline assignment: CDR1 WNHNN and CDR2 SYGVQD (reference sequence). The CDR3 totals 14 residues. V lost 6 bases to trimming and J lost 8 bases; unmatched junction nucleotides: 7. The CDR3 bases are TGCGCCAGCAGCTCGAGCGGGAGGGCCGATGAGCAGTTCTTC. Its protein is CASSSSGRADEQFF.

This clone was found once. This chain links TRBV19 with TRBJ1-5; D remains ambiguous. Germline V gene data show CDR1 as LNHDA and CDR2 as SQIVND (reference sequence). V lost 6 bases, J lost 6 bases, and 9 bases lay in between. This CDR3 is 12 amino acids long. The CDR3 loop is CASRSGFQPQHF. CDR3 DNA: TGTGCCAGTAGGTCGGGGTTTCAGCCCCAGCATTTT.

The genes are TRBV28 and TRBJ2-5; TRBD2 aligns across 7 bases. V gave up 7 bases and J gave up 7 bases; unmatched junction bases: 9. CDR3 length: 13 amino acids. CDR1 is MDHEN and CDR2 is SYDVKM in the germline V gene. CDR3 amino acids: CASTLPGEGTQYF. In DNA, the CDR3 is TGTGCCAGCACCCTCCCGGGGGAGGGGACCCAGTACTTC.

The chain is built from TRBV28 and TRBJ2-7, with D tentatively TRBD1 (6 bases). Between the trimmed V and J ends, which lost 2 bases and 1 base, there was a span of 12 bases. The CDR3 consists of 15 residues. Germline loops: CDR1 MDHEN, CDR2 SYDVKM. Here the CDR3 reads CASSLGGANSYEQYF. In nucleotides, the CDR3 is TGTGCCAGCAGTTTAGGGGGCGCGAATTCCTACGAGCAGTACTTC.

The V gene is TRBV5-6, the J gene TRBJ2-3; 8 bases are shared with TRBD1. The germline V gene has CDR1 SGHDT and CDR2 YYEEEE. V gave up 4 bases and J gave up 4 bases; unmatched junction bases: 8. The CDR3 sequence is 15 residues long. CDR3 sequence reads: CASSIGQGFADTQYF. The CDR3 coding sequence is TGTGCCAGCAGCATTGGACAGGGTTTCGCAGATACGCAGTATTTT.

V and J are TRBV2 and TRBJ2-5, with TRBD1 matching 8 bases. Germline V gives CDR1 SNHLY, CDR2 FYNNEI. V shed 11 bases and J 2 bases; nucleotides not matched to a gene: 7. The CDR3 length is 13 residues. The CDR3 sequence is CAGGTGVQETQYF. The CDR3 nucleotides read TGTGCCGGCGGGACAGGTGTTCAAGAGACCCAGTACTTC.

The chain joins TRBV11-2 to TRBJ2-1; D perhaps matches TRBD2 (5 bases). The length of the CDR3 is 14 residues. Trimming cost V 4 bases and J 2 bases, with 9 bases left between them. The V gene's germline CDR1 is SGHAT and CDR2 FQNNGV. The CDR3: CASSYSGPYNEQFF. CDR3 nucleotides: TGTGCCAGCAGCTACAGCGGACCCTACAATGAGCAGTTCTTC. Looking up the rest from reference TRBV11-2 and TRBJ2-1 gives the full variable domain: EAGVAQSPRYKIIEKRQSVAFWCNPISGHATLYWYQQILGQGPKLLIQFQNNGVVDDSQLPKDRFSAERLKGVDSTLKIQPAKLEDSAVYLCASSYSGPYNEQFFGPGTRLTVL.